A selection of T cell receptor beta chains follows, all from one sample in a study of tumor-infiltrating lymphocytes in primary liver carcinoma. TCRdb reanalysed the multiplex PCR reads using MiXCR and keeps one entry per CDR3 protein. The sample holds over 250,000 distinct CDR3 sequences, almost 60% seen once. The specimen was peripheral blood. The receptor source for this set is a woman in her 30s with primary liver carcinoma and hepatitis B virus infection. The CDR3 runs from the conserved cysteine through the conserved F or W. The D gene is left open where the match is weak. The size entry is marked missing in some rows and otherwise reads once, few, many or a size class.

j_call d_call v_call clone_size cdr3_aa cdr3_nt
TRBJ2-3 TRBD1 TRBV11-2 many CASSLGQVSSTDTQYF TGTGCCAGCAGCTTGGGACAGGTATCCAGCACAGATACGCAGTATTTT
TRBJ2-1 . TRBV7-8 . CASSLRASPYNEQFF TGTGCCAGCAGCTTAAGGGCCAGTCCCTACAATGAGCAGTTCTTC
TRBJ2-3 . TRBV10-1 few CASSRTVTDTQYF TGCGCCAGCAGTCGGACAGTCACAGATACGCAGTATTTT
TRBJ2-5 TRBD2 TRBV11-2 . CASSFPDMGLAGQETQHF TGTGCCAGCAGCTTCCCCGACATGGGACTAGCGGGACAAGAGACCCAGCACTTC
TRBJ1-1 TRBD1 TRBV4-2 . CVGSQAGGRDEAFF TGTGTAGGCAGCCAAGCAGGGGGCCGGGATGAAGCTTTCTTT
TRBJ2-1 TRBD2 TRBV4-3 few CASSQDPPSGTGNEQFF TGCGCCAGCAGCCAAGATCCGCCTAGCGGGACGGGTAATGAGCAGTTCTTC
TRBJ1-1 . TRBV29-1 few CSVPLGRDSRGTEAFF TGCAGCGTTCCTTTGGGGAGGGATTCACGGGGCACTGAAGCTTTCTTT
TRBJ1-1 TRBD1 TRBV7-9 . CASSVEGGLNTEAFF TGTGCCAGCAGCGTTGAAGGGGGCCTGAACACTGAAGCTTTCTTT
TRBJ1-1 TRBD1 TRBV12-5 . CASGFSGQRNNEAFF TGTGCTAGTGGTTTCTCGGGACAGCGGAACAATGAAGCTTTCTTT
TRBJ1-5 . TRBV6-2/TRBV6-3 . CASSRLGAESNQPQHF TGTGCCAGCAGTAGGCTGGGGGCTGAGAGCAATCAGCCCCAGCATTTT
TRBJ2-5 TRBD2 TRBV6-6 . CASSPTLAGSGDTQYF TGTGCCAGCAGTCCAACCCTAGCGGGAAGTGGAGATACCCAGTACTTC
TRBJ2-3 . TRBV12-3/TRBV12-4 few CASSLMDTTDTQYF TGTGCCAGCAGTTTAATGGATACCACAGATACGCAGTATTTT
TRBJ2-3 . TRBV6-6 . CASSSILGGDMQYF TGTGCCAGCAGCTCTATACTAGGGGGAGATATGCAGTATTTT
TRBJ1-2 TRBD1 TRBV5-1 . CASSLAGTGGGSNYGYTF TGCGCCAGCAGCTTGGCTGGTACAGGGGGCGGCAGTAACTATGGCTACACCTTC
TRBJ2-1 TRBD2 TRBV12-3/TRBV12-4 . CASRTSGRVPGYEQFF TGTGCCAGCAGAACTAGCGGGAGGGTCCCCGGGTATGAGCAGTTCTTC
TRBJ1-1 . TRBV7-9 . CASSLAQGNPEAFF TGTGCCAGCAGCTTAGCGCAGGGAAACCCTGAAGCTTTCTTT
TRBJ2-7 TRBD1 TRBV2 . CASSGDRDENEQYF TGTGCCAGCAGTGGAGACAGGGATGAAAACGAGCAGTACTTC